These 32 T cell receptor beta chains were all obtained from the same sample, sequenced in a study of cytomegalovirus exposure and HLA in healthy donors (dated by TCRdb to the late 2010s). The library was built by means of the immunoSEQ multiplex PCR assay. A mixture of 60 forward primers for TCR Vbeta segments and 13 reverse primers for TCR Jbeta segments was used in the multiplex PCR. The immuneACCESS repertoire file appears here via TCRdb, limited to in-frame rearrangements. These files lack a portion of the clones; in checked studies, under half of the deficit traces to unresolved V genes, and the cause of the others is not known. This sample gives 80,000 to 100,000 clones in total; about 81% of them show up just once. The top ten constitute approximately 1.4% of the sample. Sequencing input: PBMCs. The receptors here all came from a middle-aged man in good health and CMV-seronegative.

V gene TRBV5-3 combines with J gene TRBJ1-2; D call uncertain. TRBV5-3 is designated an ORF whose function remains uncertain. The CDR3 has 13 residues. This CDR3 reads CAEFRGSIDGYTF. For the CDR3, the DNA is TGTGCGGAATTTAGAGGGAGTATAGATGGCTACACCTTC.

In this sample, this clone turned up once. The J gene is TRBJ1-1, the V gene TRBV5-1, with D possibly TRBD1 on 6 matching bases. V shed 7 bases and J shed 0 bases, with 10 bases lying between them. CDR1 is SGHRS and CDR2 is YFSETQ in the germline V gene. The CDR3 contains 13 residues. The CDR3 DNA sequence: TGCGCCAGCTCGGGGACATTGAACACTGAAGCTTTCTTT. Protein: CASSGTLNTEAFF.

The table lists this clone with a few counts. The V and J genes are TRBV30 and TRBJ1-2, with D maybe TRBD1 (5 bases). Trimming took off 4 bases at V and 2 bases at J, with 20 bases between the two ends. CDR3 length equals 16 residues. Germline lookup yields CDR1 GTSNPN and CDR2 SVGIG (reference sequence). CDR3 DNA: TGTGCCTGGATCCCTCAGGGCCCGACCGGGAACTATGGCTACACCTTC. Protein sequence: CAWIPQGPTGNYGYTF.

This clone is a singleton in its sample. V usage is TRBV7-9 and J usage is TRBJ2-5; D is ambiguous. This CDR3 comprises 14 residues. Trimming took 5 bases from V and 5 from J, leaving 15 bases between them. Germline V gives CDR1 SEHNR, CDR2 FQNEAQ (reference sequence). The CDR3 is CASSLSAARETQYF. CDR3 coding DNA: TGTGCCAGCAGCCTCAGCGCTGCTCGGGAGACCCAGTACTTC. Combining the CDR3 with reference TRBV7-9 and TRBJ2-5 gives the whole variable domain DTGVSQNPRHKITKRGQNVTFRCDPISEHNRLYWYRQTLGQGPEFLTYFQNEAQLEKSRLLSDRFSAERPKGSFSTLEIQRTEQGDSAMYLCASSLSAARETQYFGPGTRLLVL.

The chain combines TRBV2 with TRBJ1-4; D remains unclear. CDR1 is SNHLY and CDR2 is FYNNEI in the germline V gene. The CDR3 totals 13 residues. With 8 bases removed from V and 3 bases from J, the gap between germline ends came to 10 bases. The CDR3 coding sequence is TGTGCCAGCTGTAGGACTTCTAATGAAAAACTGTTTTTT. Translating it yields CASCRTSNEKLFF.

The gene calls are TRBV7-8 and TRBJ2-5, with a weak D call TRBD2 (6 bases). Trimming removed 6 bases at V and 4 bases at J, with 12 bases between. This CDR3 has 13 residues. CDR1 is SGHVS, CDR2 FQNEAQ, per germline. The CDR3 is CASRGGSLETQYF. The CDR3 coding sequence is TGTGCCAGCAGGGGGGGTAGTTTAGAGACCCAGTACTTC.

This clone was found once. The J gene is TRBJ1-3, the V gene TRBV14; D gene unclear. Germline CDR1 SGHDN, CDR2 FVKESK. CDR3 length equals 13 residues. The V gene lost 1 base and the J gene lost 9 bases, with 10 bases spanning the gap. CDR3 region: CASSQGWSGTIYF. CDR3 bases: TGTGCCAGCAGCCAAGGGTGGTCCGGCACCATATATTTT.

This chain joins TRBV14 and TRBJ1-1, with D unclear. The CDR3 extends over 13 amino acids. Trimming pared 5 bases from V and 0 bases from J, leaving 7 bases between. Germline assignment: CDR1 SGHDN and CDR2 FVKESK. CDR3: CASSSHLNTEAFF. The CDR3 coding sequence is TGTGCCAGCAGCTCACACCTGAACACTGAAGCTTTCTTT.

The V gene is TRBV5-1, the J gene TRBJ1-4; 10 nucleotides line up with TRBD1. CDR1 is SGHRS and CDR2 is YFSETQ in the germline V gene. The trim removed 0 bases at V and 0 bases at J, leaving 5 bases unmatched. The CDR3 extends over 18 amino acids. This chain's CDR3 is CASSLAGTGVATNEKLFF. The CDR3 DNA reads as TGCGCCAGCAGCTTGGCCGGGACAGGGGTTGCAACTAATGAAAAACTGTTTTTT.

The CDR3 bases are TGTGCCAGCAGCCCCGAGGGAAGGGAGACCCAGTACTTC. Amino acid sequence: CASSPEGRETQYF. The chain carries TRBV4-2 and TRBJ2-5; the D gene is possibly TRBD2 (5 bases). The CDR3 sequence is 13 residues long. Trimming removed 4 bases at V and 5 bases at J, with 11 bases between. Germline assignment: CDR1 LGHNA and CDR2 YNFKEQ.

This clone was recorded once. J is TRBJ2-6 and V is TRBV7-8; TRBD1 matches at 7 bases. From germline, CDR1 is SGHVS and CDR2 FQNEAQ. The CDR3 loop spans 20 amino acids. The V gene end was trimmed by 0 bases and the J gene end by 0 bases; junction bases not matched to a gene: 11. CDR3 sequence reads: CASSLARGQAAGSGANVLTF. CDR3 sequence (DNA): TGTGCCAGCAGCTTAGCCCGAGGACAGGCCGCGGGCTCTGGGGCCAACGTCCTGACTTTC. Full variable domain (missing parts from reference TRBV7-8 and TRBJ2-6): GAGVSQSPRYKVAKRGQDVALRCDPISGHVSLFWYQQALGQGPEFLTYFQNEAQLDKSGLPSDRFFAERPEGSVSTLKIQRTQQEDSAVYLCASSLARGQAAGSGANVLTFGAGSRLTVL.

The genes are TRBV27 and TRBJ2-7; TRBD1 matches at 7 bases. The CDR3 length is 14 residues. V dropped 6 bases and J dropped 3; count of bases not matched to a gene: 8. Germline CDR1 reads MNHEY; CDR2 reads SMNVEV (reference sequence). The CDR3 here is CASRPGQDRYEQYF. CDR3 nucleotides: TGTGCCAGCAGACCAGGACAGGACCGCTACGAGCAGTACTTC.

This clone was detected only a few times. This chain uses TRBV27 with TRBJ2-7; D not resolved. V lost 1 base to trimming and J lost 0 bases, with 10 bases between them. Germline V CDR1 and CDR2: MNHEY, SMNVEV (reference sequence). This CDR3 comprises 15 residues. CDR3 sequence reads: CASSLLGSSSYEQYF. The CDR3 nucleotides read TGTGCCAGCAGTTTATTGGGCAGCAGCTCCTACGAGCAGTACTTC.

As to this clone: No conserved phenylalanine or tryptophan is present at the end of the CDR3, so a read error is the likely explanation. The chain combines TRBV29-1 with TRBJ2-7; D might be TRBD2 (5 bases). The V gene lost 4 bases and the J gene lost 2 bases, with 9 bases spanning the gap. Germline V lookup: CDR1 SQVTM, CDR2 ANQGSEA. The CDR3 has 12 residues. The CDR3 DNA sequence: TGCAGCGTTGCCCGGGATACCTACGAGCAGTACCTC. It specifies CSVARDTYEQYL.

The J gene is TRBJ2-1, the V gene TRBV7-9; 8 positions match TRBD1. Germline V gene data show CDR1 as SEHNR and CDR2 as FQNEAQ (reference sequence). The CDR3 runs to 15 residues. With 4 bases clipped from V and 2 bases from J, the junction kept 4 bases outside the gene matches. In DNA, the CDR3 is TGTGCCAGCAGCTCCGGGACAGGAACCTACAATGAGCAGTTCTTC. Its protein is CASSSGTGTYNEQFF.

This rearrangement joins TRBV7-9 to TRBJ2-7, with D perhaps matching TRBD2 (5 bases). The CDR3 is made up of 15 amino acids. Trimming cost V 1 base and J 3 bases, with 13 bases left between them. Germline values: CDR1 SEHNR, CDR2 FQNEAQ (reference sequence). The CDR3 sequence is CASSLEVPGVYEQYF. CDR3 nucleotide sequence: TGTGCCAGCAGCTTAGAGGTCCCCGGGGTCTACGAGCAGTACTTC.

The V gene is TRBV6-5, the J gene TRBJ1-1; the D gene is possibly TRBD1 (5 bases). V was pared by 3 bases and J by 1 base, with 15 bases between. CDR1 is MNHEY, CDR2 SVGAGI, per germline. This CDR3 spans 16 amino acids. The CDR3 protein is CASSYWGTGKNTEAFF. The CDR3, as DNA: TGTGCCAGCAGTTATTGGGGCACGGGTAAGAACACTGAAGCTTTCTTT.

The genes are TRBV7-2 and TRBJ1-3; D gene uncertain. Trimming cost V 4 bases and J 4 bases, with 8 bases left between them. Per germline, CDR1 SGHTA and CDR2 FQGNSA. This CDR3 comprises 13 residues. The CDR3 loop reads CASSSSSGNTIYF. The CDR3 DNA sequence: TGTGCCAGCAGCTCCAGTAGCGGAAACACCATATATTTT.

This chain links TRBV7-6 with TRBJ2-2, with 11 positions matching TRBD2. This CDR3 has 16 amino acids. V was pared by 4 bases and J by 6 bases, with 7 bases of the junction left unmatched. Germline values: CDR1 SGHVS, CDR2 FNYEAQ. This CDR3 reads CASSSIAGGSAGELFF. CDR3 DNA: TGTGCCAGCAGCTCTATAGCGGGGGGGTCTGCCGGGGAGCTGTTTTTT.

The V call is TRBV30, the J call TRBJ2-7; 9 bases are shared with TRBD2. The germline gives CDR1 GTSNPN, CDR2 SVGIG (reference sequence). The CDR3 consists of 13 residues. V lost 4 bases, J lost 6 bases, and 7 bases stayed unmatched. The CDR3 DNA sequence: TGTGCCTGGACCCCGGGACTAGCTATCGAGCAGTACTTC. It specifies CAWTPGLAIEQYF.

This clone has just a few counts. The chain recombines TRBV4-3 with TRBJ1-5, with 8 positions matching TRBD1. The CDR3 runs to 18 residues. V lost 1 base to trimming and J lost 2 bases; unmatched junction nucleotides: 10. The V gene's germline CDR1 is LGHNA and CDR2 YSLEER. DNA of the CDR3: TGCGCCAGCAGCCAAGGAATCCGACTGGGACAGGGCAATCAGCCCCAGCATTTT. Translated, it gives CASSQGIRLGQGNQPQHF.

The CDR3 nucleotides are TGTGCCAGCAGCTTGGGTACAGTCTTGAATGAAAAACTGTTTTTT. As protein: CASSLGTVLNEKLFF. The rearrangement joins TRBV5-4 to TRBJ1-4, with D unresolved. Germline-derived CDR1 and CDR2 are SGHNT and YYREEE (reference sequence). The CDR3 contains 15 residues. V lost 0 bases to trimming and J lost 5 bases, with 11 bases between them.

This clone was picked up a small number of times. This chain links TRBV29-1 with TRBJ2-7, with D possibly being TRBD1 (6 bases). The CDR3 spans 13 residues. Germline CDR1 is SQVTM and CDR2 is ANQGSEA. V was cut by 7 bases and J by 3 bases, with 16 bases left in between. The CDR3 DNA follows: TGCAGCGCCCGAACAGGGAGTGGCTACGAGCAGTACTTC. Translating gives CSARTGSGYEQYF.

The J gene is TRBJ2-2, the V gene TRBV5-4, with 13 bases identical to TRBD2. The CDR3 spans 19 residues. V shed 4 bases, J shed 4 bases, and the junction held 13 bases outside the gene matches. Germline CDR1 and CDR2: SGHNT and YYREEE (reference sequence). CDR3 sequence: CASSDRRLAGGMSTGELFF. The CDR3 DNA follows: TGTGCCAGCAGCGACAGAAGACTAGCGGGGGGAATGAGCACCGGGGAGCTGTTTTTT.

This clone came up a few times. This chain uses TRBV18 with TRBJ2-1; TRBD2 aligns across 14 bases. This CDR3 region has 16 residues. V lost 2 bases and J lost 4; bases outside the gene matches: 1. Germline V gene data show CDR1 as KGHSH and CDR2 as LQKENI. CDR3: CASSPGTSGRYNEQFF. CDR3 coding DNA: TGTGCCAGCTCACCAGGGACTAGCGGGAGATACAATGAGCAGTTCTTC.

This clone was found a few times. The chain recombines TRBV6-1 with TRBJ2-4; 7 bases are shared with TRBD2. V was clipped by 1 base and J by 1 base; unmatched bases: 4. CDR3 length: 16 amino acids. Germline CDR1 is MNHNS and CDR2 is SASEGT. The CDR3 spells CASSEGWGGAKNIQYF. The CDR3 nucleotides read TGTGCCAGCAGTGAAGGTTGGGGGGGGGCCAAAAACATTCAGTACTTC.

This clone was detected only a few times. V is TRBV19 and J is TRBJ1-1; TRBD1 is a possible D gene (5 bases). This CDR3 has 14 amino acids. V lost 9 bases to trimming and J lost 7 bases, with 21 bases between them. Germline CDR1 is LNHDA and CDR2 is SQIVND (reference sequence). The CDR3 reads CASWGHGTYGEAFF. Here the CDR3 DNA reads TGTGCCAGCTGGGGCCACGGCACTTATGGTGAAGCTTTCTTT.

The CDR3 bases are TGTGCCAGCAGCCGGGGGGGATACAATGAGCAGTTCTTC. As protein: CASSRGGYNEQFF. This rearrangement joins TRBV7-9 to TRBJ2-1, with 8 nucleotides matching TRBD2. The length of the CDR3 is 13 residues. From germline, CDR1 is SEHNR and CDR2 FQNEAQ (reference sequence). V lost 5 bases to trimming and J lost 4 bases; unmatched junction nucleotides: 1.

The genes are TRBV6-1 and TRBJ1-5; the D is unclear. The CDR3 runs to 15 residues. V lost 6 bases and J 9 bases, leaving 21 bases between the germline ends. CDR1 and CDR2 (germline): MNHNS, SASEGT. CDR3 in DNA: TGTGCCAGCAGGCCCTTGGGCAAAGGCAACCCGCCCCAGCATTTT. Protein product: CASRPLGKGNPPQHF.

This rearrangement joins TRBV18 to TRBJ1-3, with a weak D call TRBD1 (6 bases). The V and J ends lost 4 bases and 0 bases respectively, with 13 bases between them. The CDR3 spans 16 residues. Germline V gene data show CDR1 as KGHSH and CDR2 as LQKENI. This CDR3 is CASSRPGQSSGNTIYF. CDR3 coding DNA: TGTGCCAGCTCACGACCGGGACAAAGCTCTGGAAACACCATATATTTT.

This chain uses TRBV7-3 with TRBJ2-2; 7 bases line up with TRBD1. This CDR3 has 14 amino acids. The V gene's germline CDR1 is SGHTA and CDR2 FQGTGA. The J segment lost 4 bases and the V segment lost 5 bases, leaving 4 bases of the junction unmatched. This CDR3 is CASSAQGFTGELFF. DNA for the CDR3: TGTGCCAGCAGCGCACAGGGGTTCACCGGGGAGCTGTTTTTT.

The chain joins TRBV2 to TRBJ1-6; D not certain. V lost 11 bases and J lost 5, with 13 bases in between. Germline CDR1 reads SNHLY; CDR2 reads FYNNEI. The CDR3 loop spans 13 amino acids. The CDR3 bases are TGTGCCGGATCCGGGTACAATAATTCACCCCTCCACTTT. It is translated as CAGSGYNNSPLHF.